This entry features one T cell receptor beta chain sequence. Its antigen is still unknown. Base quality data are lacking; no much larger clone is found one base away. TCRbeta CDR3 regions were amplified from genomic DNA by means of the immunoSEQ Assay, a bias-controlled multiplex PCR. The authors processed their data as follows. The number of nucleated cells in each sample was estimated from the amplification of reference gene primers within the assay. To quantify the absolute abundance of each unique TCRbeta CDR3 rearrangement, sequence reads were collapsed and filtered. For each sample, productive Simpson clonality was calculated as the square root of Simpson's diversity index across productive rearrangements. This is the immuneACCESS table as TCRdb keeps it, with only in-frame sequences that have V and J called. A part of the clones is gone; compared with another copy, unresolved V genes explain less than half, and the rest is unexplained. The V and J calls and clone size come from that table; D and trimming were worked out from the DNA. The sample records roughly 140,000 clones, about 80% of which are singletons. Together, the top ten hold 1.6% of the sample.

The CDR3 has 15 amino acids, counting the end cysteine and phenylalanine. Of all the DNA, just the CDR3 is kept, 45 bases in frame from base 1. For CDR1 and CDR2, the germline V gene (reference sequence) lists LNHDA and SQIVND. V is pared back by 1 base and J by 9 bases, with 18 bases lying between the germline termini. These data are taken from a study of blood T cell repertoires in COVID-19 (TCRdb year 2020). In the study overall: The collaborator samples originated in the United States, Italy and Spain and spanned the acute and convalescent phases of COVID-19. The prospective study material was composed of cDNA or gDNA derived from T cells, B-cell-depleted T cells, or PBMCs. Subjects who had been exposed to COVID-19, were actively infected with it, or had recovered from it provided the deeply sampled blood TCRbeta repertoires that made up the dataset. The repertoires were made available in a free public database intended to serve as a resource for research on the immune response to SARS-CoV-2. The samples were drawn from the first 160 participants of the ongoing ImmuneRACE study and from 1,254 subjects provided by 6 global collaborators. Nearly every sample came with metadata listing a de-identified subject ID, COVID-19 status, age in years and sex. Where available, HLA class I and class II types were obtained from metadata supplied by the sample provider rather than from assay-based typing.

Findings and caveats that apply to the study as a whole: How much clinical and demographic metadata was included differed by source and by participant, and the metadata was provided uncurated.

Participants in the prospective study were enrolled through a virtual design, were aged about 18 to 90 years, and lived in under 25 United States geographic areas. In the prospective study, participants were assigned to cohorts based on the clinical history participants reported in a screening survey and a study questionnaire. Exposed participants were defined as having been in contact with someone with a PCR-confirmed or clinician-diagnosed COVID-19 case within 2 weeks of study entry. Each participant in the prospective study had whole blood, serum and a nasopharyngeal or oropharyngeal swab collected by mobile phlebotomists. Prospective study participants could optionally give additional blood draws and questionnaires over a roughly two-month period. Blood samples from the prospective study were shipped frozen or at room temperature prior to DNA extraction.

The material sequenced was PBMCs or T cells enriched from blood (not recorded which). The receptor's source is a woman between 18 and 29 years old who had been exposed to COVID-19. The chain was built from TRBV19 and TRBJ1-2, with no confidently assigned D gene. The base sequence is TGTGCCAGTAGTATAGGCGACGTAGCTCGCGATCGCTACACCTTC. This translates into CASSIGDVARDRYTF.